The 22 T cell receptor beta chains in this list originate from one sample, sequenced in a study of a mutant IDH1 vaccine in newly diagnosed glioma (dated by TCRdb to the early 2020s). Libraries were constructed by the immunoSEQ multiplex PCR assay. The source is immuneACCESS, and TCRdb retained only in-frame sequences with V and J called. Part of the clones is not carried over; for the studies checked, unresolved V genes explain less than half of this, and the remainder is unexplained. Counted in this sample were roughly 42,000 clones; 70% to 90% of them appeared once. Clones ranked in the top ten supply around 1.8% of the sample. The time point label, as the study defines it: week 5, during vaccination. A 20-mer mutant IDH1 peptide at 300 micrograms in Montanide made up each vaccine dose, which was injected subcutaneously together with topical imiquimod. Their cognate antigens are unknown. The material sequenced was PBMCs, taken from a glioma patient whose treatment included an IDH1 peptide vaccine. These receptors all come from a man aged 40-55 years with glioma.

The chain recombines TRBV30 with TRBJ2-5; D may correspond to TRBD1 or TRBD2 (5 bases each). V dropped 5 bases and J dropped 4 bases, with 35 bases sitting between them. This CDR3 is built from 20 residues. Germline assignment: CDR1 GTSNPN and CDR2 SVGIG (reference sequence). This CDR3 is CAWHKPNQVVRDVIIETQYF. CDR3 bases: TGTGCCTGGCACAAACCCAATCAAGTGGTCCGGGACGTCATTATAGAGACCCAGTACTTC.

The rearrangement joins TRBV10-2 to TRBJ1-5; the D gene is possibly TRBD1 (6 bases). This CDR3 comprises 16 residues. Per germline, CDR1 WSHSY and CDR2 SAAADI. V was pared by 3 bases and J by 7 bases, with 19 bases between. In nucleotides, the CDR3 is TGCGCCAGCAGTGAAGGTCCCAGCAGGGGCTGGCAGCCCCAGCATTTT. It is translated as CASSEGPSRGWQPQHF.

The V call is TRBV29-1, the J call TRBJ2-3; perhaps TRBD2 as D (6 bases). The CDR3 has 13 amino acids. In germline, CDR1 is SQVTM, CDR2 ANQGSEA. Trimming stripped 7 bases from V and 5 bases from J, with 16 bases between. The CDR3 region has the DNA TGCAGCGCCTCGGACTACCCTCTAGATACGCAGTATTTT. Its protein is CSASDYPLDTQYF.

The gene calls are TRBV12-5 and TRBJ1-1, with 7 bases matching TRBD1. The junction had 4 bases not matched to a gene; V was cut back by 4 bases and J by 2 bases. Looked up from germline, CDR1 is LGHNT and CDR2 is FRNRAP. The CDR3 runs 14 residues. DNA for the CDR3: TGTGCTAGTGGTTCCGACAGGGTTAACACTGAAGCTTTCTTT. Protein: CASGSDRVNTEAFF. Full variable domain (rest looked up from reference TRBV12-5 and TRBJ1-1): DARVTQTPRHKVTEMGQEVTMRCQPILGHNTVFWYRQTMMQGLELLAYFRNRAPLDDSGMPKDRFSAEMPDATLATLKIQPSEPRDSAVYFCASGSDRVNTEAFFGQGTRLTVV.

In nucleotides, the CDR3 is TGTGCCAGCACTCCCCAGGGGGGCTCCTACAATGAGCAGTTCTTC. This sequence encodes CASTPQGGSYNEQFF. The chain recombines TRBV9 with TRBJ2-1, with D possibly TRBD1 on 7 matching bases. V was shortened by 6 bases and J by 0 bases, with 13 bases between the two germline ends. The CDR3 is 15 amino acids. Germline-derived CDR1 and CDR2 are SGDLS and YYNGEE.

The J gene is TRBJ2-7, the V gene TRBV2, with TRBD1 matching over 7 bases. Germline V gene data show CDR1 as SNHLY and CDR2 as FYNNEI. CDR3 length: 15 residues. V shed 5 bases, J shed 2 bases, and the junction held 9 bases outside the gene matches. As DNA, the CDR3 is TGTGCCAGCAGTACAGGGGCTGTGATACCCTACGAGCAGTACTTC. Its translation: CASSTGAVIPYEQYF.

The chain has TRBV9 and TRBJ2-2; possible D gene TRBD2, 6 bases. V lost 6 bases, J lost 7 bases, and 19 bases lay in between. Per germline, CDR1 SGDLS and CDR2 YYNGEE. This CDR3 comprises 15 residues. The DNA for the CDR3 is TGTGCCAGCACTACTGGGACTTTCCAGGGCGGGGAGCTGTTTTTT. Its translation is CASTTGTFQGGELFF.

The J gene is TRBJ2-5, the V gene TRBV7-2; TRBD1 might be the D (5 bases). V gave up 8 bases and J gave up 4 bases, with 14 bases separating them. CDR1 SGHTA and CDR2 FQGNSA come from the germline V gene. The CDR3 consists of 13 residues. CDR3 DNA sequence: TGTGCCAGCGGGGCGACCCACGGAGAGACCCAGTACTTC. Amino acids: CASGATHGETQYF.

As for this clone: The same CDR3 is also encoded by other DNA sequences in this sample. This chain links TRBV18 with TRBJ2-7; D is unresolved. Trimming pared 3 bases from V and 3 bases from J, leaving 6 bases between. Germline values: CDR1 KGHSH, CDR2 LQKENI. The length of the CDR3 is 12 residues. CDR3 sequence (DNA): TGTGCCAGCTCACCGGCGAGCTACGAGCAGTACTTC. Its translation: CASSPASYEQYF. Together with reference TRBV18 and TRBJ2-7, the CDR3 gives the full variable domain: NAGVMQNPRHLVRRRGQEARLRCSPMKGHSHVYWYRQLPEEGLKFMVYLQKENIIDESGMPKERFSAEFPKEGPSILRIQQVVRGDSAAYFCASSPASYEQYFGPGTRLTVT.

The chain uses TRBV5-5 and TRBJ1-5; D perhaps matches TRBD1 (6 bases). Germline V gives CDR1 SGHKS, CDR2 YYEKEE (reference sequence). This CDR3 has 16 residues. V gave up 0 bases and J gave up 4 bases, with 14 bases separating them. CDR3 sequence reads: CASSLGFDRTNQPQHF. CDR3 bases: TGTGCCAGCAGCTTGGGGTTTGACAGGACGAATCAGCCCCAGCATTTT.

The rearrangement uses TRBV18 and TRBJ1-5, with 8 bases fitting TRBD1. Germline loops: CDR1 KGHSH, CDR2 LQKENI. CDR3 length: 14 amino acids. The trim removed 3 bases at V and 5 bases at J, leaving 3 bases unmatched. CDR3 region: CASSPQGAYQPQHF. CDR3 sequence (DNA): TGTGCCAGCTCACCGCAGGGGGCTTATCAGCCCCAGCATTTT.

The CDR3 DNA is TGTGCCAGCAGTTTCAGGGACCGTTACGAGCAGTACTTC. Protein product: CASSFRDRYEQYF. V is TRBV28 and J is TRBJ2-7, with D tentatively TRBD1 or TRBD2 (5 bases each). The V and J ends lost 3 bases and 4 bases respectively, with 10 bases between them. CDR1 is MDHEN and CDR2 is SYDVKM in the germline V gene. This CDR3 is built from 13 residues.

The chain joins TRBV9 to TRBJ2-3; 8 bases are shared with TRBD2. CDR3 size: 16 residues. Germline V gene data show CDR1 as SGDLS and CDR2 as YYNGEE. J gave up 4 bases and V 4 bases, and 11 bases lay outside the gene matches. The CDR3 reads CASSSTDGRASDTQYF. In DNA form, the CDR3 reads TGTGCCAGCAGCTCAACCGACGGGAGGGCCTCAGATACGCAGTATTTT.

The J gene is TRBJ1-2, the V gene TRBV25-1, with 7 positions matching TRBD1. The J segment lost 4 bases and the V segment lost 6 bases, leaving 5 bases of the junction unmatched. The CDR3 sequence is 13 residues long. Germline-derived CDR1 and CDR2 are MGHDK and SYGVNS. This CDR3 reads CASSAGTAYGYTF. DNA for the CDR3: TGTGCCAGCAGCGCCGGGACAGCCTATGGCTACACCTTC.

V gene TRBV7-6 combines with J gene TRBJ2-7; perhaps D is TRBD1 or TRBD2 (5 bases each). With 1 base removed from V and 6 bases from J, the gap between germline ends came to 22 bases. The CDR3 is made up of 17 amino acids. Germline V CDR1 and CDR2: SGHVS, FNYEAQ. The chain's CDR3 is CASSLVGTGLPFPEQYF. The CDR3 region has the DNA TGTGCCAGCAGCTTAGTCGGGACGGGCCTGCCGTTTCCCGAGCAGTACTTC.

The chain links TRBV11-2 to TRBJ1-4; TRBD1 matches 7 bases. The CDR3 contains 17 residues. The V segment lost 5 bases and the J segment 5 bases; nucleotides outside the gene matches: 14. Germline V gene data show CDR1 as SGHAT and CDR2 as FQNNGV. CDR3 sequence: CASSPLLGQGVNEKLFF. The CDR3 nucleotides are TGTGCCAGCAGCCCTCTTCTTGGGCAGGGGGTAAATGAAAAACTGTTTTTT.

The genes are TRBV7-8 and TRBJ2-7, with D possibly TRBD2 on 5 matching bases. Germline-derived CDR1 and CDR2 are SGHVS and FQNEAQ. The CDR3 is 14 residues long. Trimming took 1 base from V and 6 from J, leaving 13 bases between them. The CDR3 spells CASSLGPGGFEQYF. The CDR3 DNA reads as TGTGCCAGCAGCTTAGGGCCGGGCGGGTTCGAGCAGTACTTC.

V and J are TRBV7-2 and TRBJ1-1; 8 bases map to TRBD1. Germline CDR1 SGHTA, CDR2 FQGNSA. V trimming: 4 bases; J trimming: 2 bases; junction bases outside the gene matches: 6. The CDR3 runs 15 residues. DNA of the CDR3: TGTGCCAGCAGCTCCGACAGGGGTCTTAACACTGAAGCTTTCTTT. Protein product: CASSSDRGLNTEAFF.

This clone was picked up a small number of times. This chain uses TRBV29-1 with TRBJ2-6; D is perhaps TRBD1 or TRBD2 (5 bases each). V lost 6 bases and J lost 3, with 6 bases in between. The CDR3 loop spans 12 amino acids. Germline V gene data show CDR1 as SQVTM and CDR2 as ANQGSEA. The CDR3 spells CSVGVGANVLTF. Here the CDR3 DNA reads TGCAGCGTGGGGGTTGGGGCCAACGTCCTGACTTTC.

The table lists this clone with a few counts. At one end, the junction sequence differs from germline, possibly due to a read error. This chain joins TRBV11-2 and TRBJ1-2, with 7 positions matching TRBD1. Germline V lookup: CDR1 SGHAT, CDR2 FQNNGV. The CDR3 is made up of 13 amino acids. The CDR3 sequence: CASSPMEGTGVNF. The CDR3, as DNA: TGTGCCAGCAGCCCAATGGAGGGAACAGGGGTGAACTTC.

CDR3 in amino acids: CASSERDNSPLHF. For the CDR3, the DNA is TGTGCCAGCAGTGAAAGGGATAATTCACCCCTCCACTTT. The V gene is TRBV6-4, the J gene TRBJ1-6; unclear D gene. CDR1 and CDR2 from the germline V gene are MRHNA and SNTAGT. V was shortened by 3 bases and J by 5 bases, with 5 bases between the two germline ends. This CDR3 contains 13 residues.

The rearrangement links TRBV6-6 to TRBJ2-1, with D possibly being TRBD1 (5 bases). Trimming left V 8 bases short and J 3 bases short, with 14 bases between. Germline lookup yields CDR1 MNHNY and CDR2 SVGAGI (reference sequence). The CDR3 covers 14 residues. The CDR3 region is CASSDTGLYNEQFF. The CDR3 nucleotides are TGTGCCAGCTCGGACACCGGGCTCTACAATGAGCAGTTCTTC.